The 26 T cell receptor beta chains given below trace back to one sample, sequenced in a study of technical replicates of blood from several donors. Only in-frame clones appear in the TCRdb table, and some are missing; sequencing was by immunoSEQ multiplex PCR. The table has 80,000 to 100,000 clones, 92% seen once; the top ten hold roughly 0.28%. The sequenced sample was T cells isolated from PBMCs. These receptors all come from a human donor in good health.

This rearrangement joins TRBV13 to TRBJ2-7; D is unclear. The V gene lost 2 bases and the J gene lost 2 bases, with 19 bases spanning the gap. This CDR3 is 17 amino acids long. Germline values: CDR1 PRHDT, CDR2 FYEKMQ (reference sequence). As DNA, the CDR3 is TGTGCCAGCAGCTTAAGTTGGCCTAGTCGGAATCCCTACGAGCAGTACTTC. Its protein product is CASSLSWPSRNPYEQYF.

The chain carries TRBV6-1 and TRBJ1-1; D is unresolved. This CDR3 comprises 14 residues. Germline V lookup: CDR1 MNHNS, CDR2 SASEGT. V gave up 3 bases and J gave up 1 base, with 9 bases separating them. CDR3 protein: CASSDYSKNTEAFF. The CDR3 nucleotides read TGTGCCAGCAGTGATTACAGCAAGAACACTGAAGCTTTCTTT.

J is TRBJ2-7 and V is TRBV4-1; D is perhaps TRBD2 (5 bases). Per the germline V gene, CDR1 is MGHRA and CDR2 is YSYEKL. V shed 1 base and J shed 6 bases, with 16 bases lying between them. The CDR3 is 15 amino acids. The DNA for the CDR3 is TGCGCCAGCAGCCAAGGGATGGCGCGGGCCCGCGAGCAGTACTTC. It translates to CASSQGMARAREQYF.

The V call is TRBV2, the J call TRBJ2-5, with TRBD2 matching 9 bases. Trimming at V came to 10 bases and at J to 5 bases, leaving 11 bases not matched to a gene. This CDR3 is 14 amino acids long. Germline V lookup: CDR1 SNHLY, CDR2 FYNNEI. Here the CDR3 DNA reads TGTGCCACCCGCCCGGCGGGAGGGATGGAGACCCAGTACTTC. It specifies CATRPAGGMETQYF.

The chain employs TRBV5-4 and TRBJ1-4, with a tentative D call TRBD1 (5 bases). This CDR3 is built from 13 residues. V shed 1 base and J shed 6 bases, with 7 bases lying between them. CDR1 and CDR2 from the germline V gene are SGHNT and YYREEE (reference sequence). CDR3: CASSLSRDEKLFF. Written as DNA, the CDR3 is TGTGCCAGCAGCTTGTCCAGGGATGAAAAACTGTTTTTT. Supplemented by reference TRBV5-4 and TRBJ1-4, the full variable domain reads ETGVTQSPTHLIKTRGQQVTLRCSSQSGHNTVSWYQQALGQGPQFIFQYYREEENGRGNFPPRFSGLQFPNYSSELNVNALELDDSALYLCASSLSRDEKLFFGSGTQLSVL.

The rearrangement joins TRBV19 to TRBJ1-2; 8 nucleotides line up with TRBD1. This CDR3 region has 13 residues. The ends lost 3 bases at V and 6 bases at J; junction bases unmatched: 3. Germline assignment: CDR1 LNHDA and CDR2 SQIVND (reference sequence). CDR3 loop: CASSIQDRDGYTF. The DNA of the CDR3 is TGTGCCAGTAGTATCCAGGACAGGGATGGCTACACCTTC.

The chain employs TRBV15 and TRBJ2-4; D may be TRBD2 (7 bases). From germline, CDR1 is LNHNV and CDR2 YYDKDF (reference sequence). Trimming took 1 base from V and 9 from J, leaving 16 bases between them. CDR3 length equals 15 residues. CDR3 amino acids: CATSRGTTGGAIQYF. The CDR3 DNA reads TGTGCCACCAGCAGAGGGACAACTGGGGGGGCCATTCAGTACTTC. Based on the CDR3 plus reference TRBV15 and TRBJ2-4, the full variable domain is DAMVIQNPRYQVTQFGKPVTLSCSQTLNHNVMYWYQQKSSQAPKLLFHYYDKDFNNEADTPDNFQSRRPNTSFCFLDIRSPGLGDTAMYLCATSRGTTGGAIQYFGAGTRLSVL.

The count of this clone is one. For the CDR3, the DNA is TGTGCCAGCAGCTTGGCTCGACTAGCGGGGGCAGAGACCCAGTACTTC. Protein sequence: CASSLARLAGAETQYF. This chain joins TRBV11-2 and TRBJ2-5, with 12 bases fitting TRBD2. The CDR3 covers 16 residues. Germline V CDR1 and CDR2: SGHAT, FQNNGV. Unmatched junction bases numbered 6, after V lost 3 bases and J lost 4 bases.

The rearrangement links TRBV7-9 to TRBJ2-7; TRBD1 agrees at 8 bases. The CDR3 totals 15 residues. CDR1 and CDR2 from the germline V gene are SEHNR and FQNEAQ (reference sequence). Trimming removed 5 bases from V and 3 bases from J; junction bases left unmatched: 9. This CDR3 reads CASSPKGQARYEQYF. The CDR3 DNA reads as TGTGCCAGCAGCCCAAAGGGACAGGCACGCTACGAGCAGTACTTC.

The chain uses TRBV30 and TRBJ1-1; D is possibly TRBD1 (5 bases). V shed 2 bases and J shed 8 bases, with 15 bases lying between them. Germline V gene sequence: CDR1 GTSNPN, CDR2 SVGIG (reference sequence). CDR3 length: 13 residues. DNA for the CDR3: TGTGCCTGGAGTCCCCTTAGGGAGGGGGAAGCTTTCTTT. This translates into CAWSPLREGEAFF.

The chain carries TRBV5-1 and TRBJ2-3, with D tentatively TRBD2 (6 bases). The CDR3 extends over 15 amino acids. Between the trimmed V and J ends, which lost 0 bases and 7 bases, there was a span of 15 bases. CDR1 is SGHRS and CDR2 is YFSETQ in the germline V gene. CDR3 in DNA: TGCGCCAGCAGCTTGGCAGGGACCGGAGGGTATACGCAGTATTTT. Protein: CASSLAGTGGYTQYF.

The gene calls are TRBV5-6 and TRBJ2-2; a possible D gene is TRBD1 (6 bases). This CDR3 spans 14 amino acids. Germline V gene lookup returns CDR1 SGHDT and CDR2 YYEEEE. Trimming cost V 3 bases and J 2 bases, with 8 bases left between them. The CDR3: CASSWDINTGELFF. CDR3 DNA: TGTGCCAGCAGCTGGGACATCAACACCGGGGAGCTGTTTTTT.

V and J are TRBV7-3 and TRBJ2-5; D gene unclear. This CDR3 contains 15 residues. Germline CDR1 and CDR2: SGHTA and FQGTGA. With 0 bases removed from V and 5 bases from J, the gap between germline ends came to 13 bases. CDR3 sequence reads: CASSLTYDGRETQYF. In DNA, the CDR3 is TGTGCCAGCAGCTTAACTTACGATGGGCGCGAGACCCAGTACTTC.

The CDR3 sequence is CASSYPRTGSNQPQHF. The CDR3 nucleotides are TGTGCCAGCAGTTACCCAAGGACAGGGAGCAATCAGCCCCAGCATTTT. The chain couples TRBV6-6 to TRBJ1-5; 8 bases are a match to TRBD1. The CDR3 totals 16 residues. CDR1 is MNHNY and CDR2 is SVGAGI in the germline V gene (reference sequence). V gave up 2 bases and J gave up 1 base; unmatched junction bases: 4.

V is TRBV10-2 and J is TRBJ1-1; no firm D call. This CDR3 spans 11 amino acids. Trimming removed 6 bases from V and 8 bases from J, with 10 bases in between. Germline V lookup: CDR1 WSHSY, CDR2 SAAADI. The CDR3: CASRIGVEAFF. The CDR3 nucleotides are TGCGCCAGCAGAATCGGGGTAGAAGCTTTCTTT.

The chain links TRBV27 to TRBJ1-2; 10 bases are a match to TRBD1. Germline CDR1 and CDR2: MNHEY and SMNVEV (reference sequence). Trimming at V came to 6 bases and at J to 8 bases, leaving 9 bases not matched to a gene. The CDR3 runs 14 residues. The CDR3 spells CASSPTGTGVGYTF. The CDR3 coding sequence is TGTGCCAGCAGCCCCACCGGGACAGGGGTCGGCTACACCTTC.

The chain couples TRBV6-6 to TRBJ1-2; D is perhaps TRBD1 (5 bases). Germline CDR1 MNHNY, CDR2 SVGAGI (reference sequence). The CDR3 is made up of 13 amino acids. Trimming took off 6 bases at V and 1 base at J, with 9 bases between the two ends. The CDR3 region is CASRPDSNYGYTF. For the CDR3, the DNA is TGTGCCAGCAGACCCGACAGTAACTATGGCTACACCTTC.

The chain uses TRBV20-1 and TRBJ2-1; D not certain. In germline, CDR1 is DFQATT, CDR2 SNEGSKA (reference sequence). This CDR3 comprises 11 residues. Deletions cut 2 bases from V and 6 bases from J, with 5 bases between. The CDR3 DNA sequence: TGCAGTGCTAGACTAATCAATGAGCAGTTCTTC. It codes for CSARLINEQFF.

The chain links TRBV6-4 to TRBJ2-3; 8 nucleotides align to TRBD1. This CDR3 region has 15 residues. CDR1 and CDR2 from the germline V gene are MRHNA and SNTAGT. Trimming removed 8 bases from V and 4 bases from J; junction bases left unmatched: 11. Here the CDR3 DNA reads TGTGCCAGCCTCGGGGAAGGACAGGGACCAGATACGCAGTATTTT. Its translation is CASLGEGQGPDTQYF.

The V and J genes are TRBV30 and TRBJ2-7, with 11 bases matching TRBD1. This CDR3 contains 16 residues. After removal of 5 bases from V and 0 bases from J, the junction contained 9 bases not matched to a gene. CDR1 and CDR2 from the germline V gene are GTSNPN and SVGIG (reference sequence). CDR3 coding DNA: TGTGCCTGGTCCTCCGGACAGGGGGCGTCCTCCTACGAGCAGTACTTC. It is translated as CAWSSGQGASSYEQYF. Complete variable domain (other parts from reference TRBV30 and TRBJ2-7): SQTIHQWPATLVQPVGSPLSLECTVEGTSNPNLYWYRQAAGRGLQLLFYSVGIGQISSEVPQNLSASRPQDRQFILSSKKLLLSDSGFYLCAWSSGQGASSYEQYFGPGTRLTVT.

The J gene is TRBJ1-1, the V gene TRBV19, with 7 bases that match TRBD1. The CDR3 sequence is 15 residues long. Germline CDR1 reads LNHDA; CDR2 reads SQIVND (reference sequence). V lost 5 bases, J lost 5 bases, and 11 bases stayed unmatched. CDR3 residues: CASSHTGELWTEAFF. The CDR3 DNA reads as TGTGCCAGTAGTCACACAGGGGAACTATGGACTGAAGCTTTCTTT. The full variable domain, with the rest looked up from reference TRBV19 and TRBJ1-1, is DGGITQSPKYLFRKEGQNVTLSCEQNLNHDAMYWYRQDPGQGLRLIYYSQIVNDFQKGDIAEGYSVSREKKESFPLTVTSAQKNPTAFYLCASSHTGELWTEAFFGQGTRLTVV.

J is TRBJ1-2 and V is TRBV5-5, with 10 positions matching TRBD1. Germline V CDR1 and CDR2: SGHKS, YYEKEE (reference sequence). The J segment lost 8 bases and the V segment lost 3 bases, leaving 10 bases of the junction unmatched. The CDR3 has 15 residues. The DNA for the CDR3 is TGTGCCAGCAGCTCCCCCGGGACAGGGGACGCAGGCTACACCTTC. It is translated as CASSSPGTGDAGYTF. The full variable domain, rest sourced from reference TRBV5-5 and TRBJ1-2, is DAGVTQSPTHLIKTRGQQVTLRCSPISGHKSVSWYQQVLGQGPQFIFQYYEKEERGRGNFPDRFSARQFPNYSSELNVNALLLGDSALYLCASSSPGTGDAGYTFGSGTRLTVV.

This rearrangement joins TRBV27 to TRBJ2-3; D not resolved. The CDR3 totals 16 residues. Germline V gene sequence: CDR1 MNHEY, CDR2 SMNVEV (reference sequence). V lost 3 bases and J lost 0, with 13 bases in between. Here the CDR3 DNA reads TGTGCCAGCAGTTTCTTTTTTGACAACAGCACAGATACGCAGTATTTT. Amino acids: CASSFFFDNSTDTQYF.

The genes are TRBV5-1 and TRBJ2-3; D may be TRBD2 (5 bases). From germline, CDR1 is SGHRS and CDR2 YFSETQ. The V gene lost 5 bases and the J gene lost 3 bases, with 16 bases spanning the gap. The CDR3 is 15 residues long. CDR3 in DNA: TGCGCCAGCAGGAGTACCGGACTCCTAACAGATACGCAGTATTTT. Encoded protein: CASRSTGLLTDTQYF.

J is TRBJ2-1 and V is TRBV2, with D possibly TRBD2 on 6 matching bases. This CDR3 has 13 residues. In germline, CDR1 is SNHLY, CDR2 FYNNEI. With 7 bases removed from V and 7 bases from J, the gap between germline ends came to 14 bases. The CDR3 is CASNRGMVNEQFF. The CDR3, as DNA: TGTGCCAGCAATCGCGGGATGGTTAATGAGCAGTTCTTC.

The genes are TRBV10-1 and TRBJ2-7; D is unresolved. The CDR3 has 11 amino acids. V lost 2 bases to trimming and J lost 6 bases, with 5 bases between them. Germline V gene data show CDR1 as WNHNN and CDR2 as SYGVQD (reference sequence). CDR3 sequence: CASSEIFEQYF. The CDR3 DNA is TGCGCCAGCAGTGAGATCTTCGAGCAGTACTTC.